The 12 T cell receptor beta chains below come from one sample, sequenced in a study of CD8+CD57+ T cells in acquired aplastic anemia. The template used for profiling TCR beta VDJ and CDR3 was genomic DNA. TCRdb processed the reads anew with MiXCR; each CDR3 protein has one entry. The sample carries 250,000 to 350,000 distinct CDR3 sequences, approximately 56% recorded once. Sequenced: sorted CD4+, CD8+, or CD8+CD57+ T cells (not recorded which) from PBMCs. These receptors all come from a human donor with severe aplastic anemia or a healthy control (not recorded which).

In nucleotides, the CDR3 is TGTGCCAGCAGTGGGTGGGGCGAGCGGAATGAAAAACTGTTTTTT. Encoded protein: CASSGWGERNEKLFF. The gene calls are TRBV2 and TRBJ1-4; D may be TRBD1 (5 bases). This CDR3 is 15 amino acids long. In germline, CDR1 is SNHLY, CDR2 FYNNEI. The germline V and J ends were trimmed by 4 bases and 5 bases, with 14 bases remaining between them. The full variable domain, rest sourced from reference TRBV2 and TRBJ1-4, is EPEVTQTPSHQVTQMGQEVILRCVPISNHLYFYWYRQILGQKVEFLVSFYNNEISEKSEIFDDQFSVERPDGSNFTLKIRSTKLEDSAMYFCASSGWGERNEKLFFGSGTQLSVL.

This clonotype was counted many times. V gene TRBV20-1 combines with J gene TRBJ2-3, with D hard to call. The CDR3 totals 15 residues. Germline loops: CDR1 DFQATT, CDR2 SNEGSKA (reference sequence). V was cut by 3 bases and J by 0 bases, with 13 bases left in between. In nucleotides, the CDR3 is TGCAGTGCTAGCGTTCCAGGTCATAGCACAGATACGCAGTATTTT. This sequence encodes CSASVPGHSTDTQYF.

The V and J genes are TRBV20-1 and TRBJ2-1, with 12 nucleotides matching TRBD2. Trimming at V came to 0 bases and at J to 0 bases, leaving 3 bases not matched to a gene. CDR3 length: 17 residues. Per the germline V gene, CDR1 is DFQATT and CDR2 is SNEGSKA (reference sequence). CDR3 sequence: CSARDTSGGSSYNEQFF. DNA for the CDR3: TGCAGTGCTAGAGATACTAGCGGGGGGAGCTCCTACAATGAGCAGTTCTTC.

The gene calls are TRBV29-1 and TRBJ2-5; TRBD2 matches at 15 bases. Germline assignment: CDR1 SQVTM and CDR2 ANQGSEA. The CDR3 is 16 residues long. CDR3 residues: CSAGGTSGGLKETQYF. The CDR3 coding sequence is TGCAGTGCTGGGGGGACTAGCGGGGGGTTAAAAGAGACCCAGTACTTC.

This clonotype was picked up many times. J is TRBJ2-7 and V is TRBV20-1; 7 positions match TRBD1. CDR3 length equals 13 residues. CDR1 DFQATT and CDR2 SNEGSKA come from the germline V gene (reference sequence). The ends lost 3 bases at V and 4 bases at J; junction bases unmatched: 6. Written as DNA, the CDR3 is TGCAGTGCTAGGAATGACAGGGTTTACGAGCAGTACTTC. Amino acids: CSARNDRVYEQYF.

CDR3 protein: CASSVLWSGDTEAFF. The CDR3 DNA follows: TGTGCCAGCAGTGTTTTATGGTCGGGAGATACTGAAGCTTTCTTT. This chain links TRBV2 with TRBJ1-1; no definite D call. V was shortened by 4 bases and J by 5 bases, with 17 bases between the two germline ends. The germline gives CDR1 SNHLY, CDR2 FYNNEI. This CDR3 is built from 15 residues.

The chain couples TRBV5-6 to TRBJ1-5; possible D gene TRBD1, 5 bases. CDR3 size: 14 residues. The germline V gene encodes CDR1 SGHDT and CDR2 YYEEEE. V lost 1 base, J lost 6 bases, and 11 bases lay in between. The CDR3 sequence: CASSLWDGLQPQHF. In nucleotides, the CDR3 is TGTGCCAGCAGCTTGTGGGACGGGCTTCAGCCCCAGCATTTT. Variable domain in full (rest from reference TRBV5-6 and TRBJ1-5): DAGVTQSPTHLIKTRGQQVTLRCSPKSGHDTVSWYQQALGQGPQFIFQYYEEEERQRGNFPDRFSGHQFPNYSSELNVNALLLGDSALYLCASSLWDGLQPQHFGDGTRLSIL.

This clonotype was seen more than once but under ten times. The CDR3 protein is CSVRTGEDTEAFF. The CDR3 nucleotides are TGCAGCGTCAGGACAGGGGAGGACACTGAAGCTTTCTTT. V usage is TRBV29-1 and J usage is TRBJ1-1, with 9 bases identical to TRBD1. The CDR3 has 13 residues. After removal of 6 bases from V and 3 bases from J, the junction contained 5 bases not matched to a gene. Germline-derived CDR1 and CDR2 are SQVTM and ANQGSEA.

The V and J genes are TRBV10-3 and TRBJ2-7, with 8 bases that match TRBD2. CDR3 length equals 15 residues. V shed 2 bases, J shed 1 base, and the junction held 4 bases outside the gene matches. Germline CDR1 ENHRY, CDR2 SYGVKD. CDR3: CAISEALAGSYEQYF. CDR3 bases: TGTGCCATCAGTGAGGCTCTAGCGGGTTCCTACGAGCAGTACTTC.

This clonotype was seen repeatedly, ten times or more. This chain joins TRBV20-1 and TRBJ2-5; a possible D gene is TRBD2 (6 bases). V lost 4 bases, J lost 2 bases, and 14 bases lay in between. CDR3 length: 14 residues. The germline CDR1 and CDR2 sequences are DFQATT and SNEGSKA (reference sequence). The CDR3 region has the DNA TGCAGTGCTATTTGGGACTGGCGACAAGAGACCCAGTACTTC. Its translation: CSAIWDWRQETQYF.

The V and J genes are TRBV20-1 and TRBJ2-2; 9 nucleotides line up with TRBD2. This CDR3 has 15 residues. Trimming took 6 bases from V and 1 from J; bases not matched to a gene: 6. Germline V gene data show CDR1 as DFQATT and CDR2 as SNEGSKA (reference sequence). CDR3 in DNA: TGCAGTGCCCTACTGCGGGGGGGGAACACCGGGGAGCTGTTTTTT. Its protein product is CSALLRGGNTGELFF.

The chain's CDR3 is CASVVPRRGNEQFF. For the CDR3, the DNA is TGTGCCAGCGTGGTCCCCAGGCGGGGCAATGAGCAGTTCTTC. This sequence joins TRBV7-2 and TRBJ2-1; TRBD2 might be the D (6 bases). This CDR3 spans 14 amino acids. Germline V gene lookup returns CDR1 SGHTA and CDR2 FQGNSA. V gave up 8 bases and J gave up 6 bases, with 17 bases separating them.